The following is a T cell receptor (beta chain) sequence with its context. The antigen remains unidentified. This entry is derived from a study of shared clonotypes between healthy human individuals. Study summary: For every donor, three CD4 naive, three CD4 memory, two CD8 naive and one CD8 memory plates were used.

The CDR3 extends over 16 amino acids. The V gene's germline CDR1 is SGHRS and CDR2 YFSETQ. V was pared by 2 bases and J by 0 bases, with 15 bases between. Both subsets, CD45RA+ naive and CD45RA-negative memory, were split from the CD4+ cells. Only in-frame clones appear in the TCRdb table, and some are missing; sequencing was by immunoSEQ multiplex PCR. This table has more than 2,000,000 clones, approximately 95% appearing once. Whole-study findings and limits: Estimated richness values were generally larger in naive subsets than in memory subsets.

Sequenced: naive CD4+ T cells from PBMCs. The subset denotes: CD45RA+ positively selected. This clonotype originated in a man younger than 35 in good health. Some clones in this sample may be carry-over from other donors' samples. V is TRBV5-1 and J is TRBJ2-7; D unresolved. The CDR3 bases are TGCGCCAGCAGCTTAGGCAGGTTGACGAGCTCCTACGAGCAGTACTTC. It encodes CASSLGRLTSSYEQYF.